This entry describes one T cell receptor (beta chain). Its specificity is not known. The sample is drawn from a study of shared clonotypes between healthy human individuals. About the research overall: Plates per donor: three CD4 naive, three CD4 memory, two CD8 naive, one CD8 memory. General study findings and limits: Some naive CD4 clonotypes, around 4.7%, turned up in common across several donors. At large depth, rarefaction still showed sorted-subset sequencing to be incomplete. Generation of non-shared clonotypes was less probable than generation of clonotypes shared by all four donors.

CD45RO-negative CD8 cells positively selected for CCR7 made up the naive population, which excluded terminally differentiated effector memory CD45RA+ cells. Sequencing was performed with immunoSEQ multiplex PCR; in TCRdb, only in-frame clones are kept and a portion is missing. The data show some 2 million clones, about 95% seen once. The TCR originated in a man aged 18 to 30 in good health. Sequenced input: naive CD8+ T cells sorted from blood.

The CDR3 loop is CASSLGQYYEQYF. CDR3 in DNA: TGTGCCAGCAGCTTGGGACAGTACTACGAGCAGTACTTC. The rearrangement joins TRBV11-3 to TRBJ2-7; 7 positions match TRBD1. V lost 3 bases to trimming and J lost 3 bases; unmatched junction nucleotides: 2. CDR1 is SGHNT, CDR2 YENEEA, per germline. This CDR3 comprises 13 residues.